The subject of this entry is one TCR beta chain. Its antigen is currently not known. Per-base quality was not reported, and no clone a single base away is much larger than it. This entry comes from a study of cytomegalovirus exposure and HLA in healthy donors (TCRdb year 2017). Background on the whole study: An earlier analysis of some 620 of the donors reported approximately 280 Gb of sequence data and 95 million to 140 million unique TCR beta sequences obtained from about 180 million T cells. Donor age, sex, ethnicity and CMV serostatus were compiled alongside the repertoire data. To predict cytomegalovirus infection status, the study brought together high-throughput TCR immunosequencing, statistical association of individual TCRs with disease status, and machine learning. The study aimed to test whether signatures of past pathogen exposure could be identified by cataloging public T cell receptors. All discovery cohort repertoires had been generated on a single sequencing platform. Rather than using new phenotypic data, the later analysis identified candidate immune exposures from TCR beta sequences and from how often those sequences occurred across donors. Typing coverage varied by locus: about 620-630 donors for A, B, C, DRB1 and DQB1; more than 500 for DQA1; some 610 for DPA1; around 450 for DPB1. Both class I and class II loci were covered by HLA typing, at four-digit resolution. In a later analysis, previously published TCR beta repertoires from 666 donors were re-analyzed and high-resolution HLA genotyping was added so that TCR occurrence patterns could be studied. An early release that covered some 640 HLA-typed donors contained approximately 300 gigabases of sequencing data and tens of millions of unique TCR sequences. In addition to the first cohort of about 650 subjects, a separate validation cohort of about 120 different subjects was used. In a later genetic analysis, genome-wide SNP genotypes for about 55% of the roughly 700 donors were used, and that subset was treated as a discovery cohort. Among roughly 400 genotyped donors of the cohort, an average of around 250,000 unique TCR beta nucleotide sequences was sequenced per donor, of which approximately 18% were non-productive. The study profiled the T cell repertoires of approximately 700 subjects by immunosequencing and related them to cytomegalovirus serostatus. Roughly five DR-DQ haplotypes were treated as single units for association and clustering because of strong linkage in the cohort. To decide whether each TCR beta V gene segment behaved as functional or pseudogenic, an earlier analysis of approximately 620 of the donors relied on high-throughput TCR beta sequencing. The genetic ancestry cluster associated with self-reported Caucasian donors included 65% to 90% of the 350 to 500 genotyped donors. Broader findings and caveats from the paper: The study gave a list of some 150 TCR beta chains associated with cytomegalovirus. The classifier was reported to diagnose cytomegalovirus status with high specificity and sensitivity in both the original cohort and the validation cohort. In a later analysis, HLA-associated TCR beta chains showed more clonal expansion and lower generation probabilities than non-associated chains that were equally common. According to a later analysis, parvovirus B19, influenza, CMV and Epstein-Barr virus appeared linked to several top co-occurrence clusters. Linkage disequilibrium might explain the correlated functional status among segregating V segments, but an unknown experimental factor could not be ruled out. According to the authors, the approach could potentially be generalized to other disease states and immunological phenotypes. Because HLA typing was missing for some donors at each locus, association tests included only the typed subset. Most TCR sequences were observed very rarely across donors, whereas some public TCRs were present in many individuals. Sequencing depth was assumed to be roughly uniform across donors in the presence/absence analyses, though that assumption may not hold. When HLA alleles, especially DR and DQ, strongly co-occurred, TCR associations were difficult to assign to individual alleles. This cohort had only TCR beta chains sequenced, and the lack of alpha or paired-chain data limited which features could be detected. A later analysis found that most CMV-associated TCR beta chains appeared HLA-restricted, with HLA associations seemingly driven largely by CMV exposure. A cluster of highly shared sequence variants was judged likely to represent a technical artifact of the sequencing pipeline. At a false discovery rate of 0.05, a later analysis linked 15,000 to 20,000 TCR beta sequences to specific HLA alleles. A further reported finding was that TCR beta sequences accurately predicted the HLA-A and HLA-B alleles for most subjects in the first cohort. Three of the identified cytomegalovirus-associated TCR beta chains were confirmed in vitro to be specific for cytomegalovirus antigens. An association between a missense DCLRE1C variant and V-gene and J-gene trimming of TCR beta chains was found in a later genetic analysis and replicated in an independent cohort. According to a later analysis, TCR association rates differed among HLA loci, with DRB1 alleles showing the most associated TCRs and HLA-C alleles showing the fewest. CMV serostatus was the only immune exposure information available for the cohort. The earlier analysis of 450 to 700 of the donors excluded approximately 17 rarely observed V segments, including chromosome 9 orphons, because counts were too low. In an earlier analysis of approximately 590 of the donors, most TCR beta V segments appeared in productive rearrangements about 90% or about 30% of the time, broadly matching IMGT annotations. Compared with the approximately 670-donor mean, donors in an Asian-associated ancestry cluster had fewer N-insertions in productive TCRs, according to a later genetic analysis.

Library generation was performed with the immunoSEQ multiplex PCR assay. For the multiplex PCR, a mixture combining 60 forward primers for TCR Vbeta segments and 13 reverse primers for TCR Jbeta segments was used. A multiplex PCR assay on genomic DNA amplified the CDR3 region of rearranged TCR beta genes. On the Illumina HiSeq System, the amplified TCR beta libraries were sequenced as 87-base-pair reads. The original methods were these. A later analysis tallied roughly 76 million unique TCR beta chains across the approximately 670 repertoires, and about 12 million of those chains were shared by two or more donors. Raw reads were error-corrected and collapsed into unique sequences with a nearest-neighbor algorithm that merged closely related sequences to remove PCR and sequencing errors. V, D and J gene segments were assigned by aligning CDR3 sequences to IMGT reference sequences. For a sequence to be retained, a match of at least six nucleotides was required to both a V gene segment and a J gene segment. A rearrangement counted as productive if the CDR3 had no stop codons and remained in frame with V and J, and every other rearrangement counted as non-productive. Following IMGT convention, CDR3 was defined as the stretch from the second conserved V-encoded cysteine up to the conserved J-encoded phenylalanine. Sequences without an unambiguous match to a single V gene segment were excluded from the earlier analysis of about 600 of the donors. An earlier analysis of some 610 of the donors called V segments functional above 56.7% productive rearrangements and segregating when the between-donor standard deviation exceeded 5%. A statistical classification framework was built to diagnose cytomegalovirus status from the catalog of TCR beta chain sequences. In a later analysis, TCR nucleotide sequences were compared against IMGT/GENE-DB human TR gene sequences so that V and J genes could be assigned. The TCRdist pipeline was used in a later analysis to assign CDR3 sequences and most-parsimonious VDJ recombination scenarios. In a later analysis, each TCR beta chain was defined by its CDR3 amino acid sequence together with its V-gene family, and reads without a unique V-gene family were excluded. To address suspected cross-contamination and a sequencing artifact, a later analysis removed 592 highly shared, low-generation-probability nucleotide sequences. For each public chain, a later analysis derived a clonal expansion index from normalized ranks of inferred template counts within each repertoire. A later analysis computed generation probabilities with a VDJ recombination model fitted to out-of-frame rearrangements, and checked the results against IGoR. Hypergeometric tests were used in a later analysis to score TCR-TCR, TCR-HLA and TCR-CMV co-occurrence, with a repertoire-size bias correction applied to the TCR pairs. In a later analysis, false discovery rates were estimated by permuting HLA or CMV assignments 20 times. A later analysis grouped co-occurring TCRs with DBSCAN, adding TCRdist sequence similarity when clustering within HLA-allele-positive subsets. Repertoires with fewer than 30,000 or more than 120,000 public chains were left out of co-occurrence clustering, as were five repertoires with anomalous nucleotide sharing. Imported from immuneACCESS, the table was reduced by TCRdb to in-frame sequences with V and J called. These copies leave out some clones; in studies compared against another copy, an unresolved V gene accounts for under half, and the cause of the remainder is not known. V and J calls and clone size are given by that table; D and trimming were obtained from the DNA. This sample has nearly 200,000 clones in its table, and more than 75% of those were observed once. In total, the top ten clones hold around 6% of the sample.

In total, approximately 610 healthy bone marrow donors made up the cohort. All cohort members were sampled while nominally healthy, although unrecorded immune exposures were likely present. The donor tested CMV seropositive and was one of the 289 seropositive cohort members. A peripheral blood sample was provided by each donor, and peripheral blood mononuclear cells were used for TCR beta sequencing. Genomic DNA extraction from the blood cell samples was performed with the Qiagen DNeasy Blood Extraction Kit. The TCR sequence derives from a woman aged 50 to 60 in good health and CMV-seropositive. Sequenced material: PBMCs.

CDR3 region: CASSSENYSNQPQHF. In nucleotides, the sequence is TGCGCCAGCAGCTCGGAGAACTATAGCAATCAGCCCCAGCATTTT. The sequence links TRBV5-1 to TRBJ1-5; the D gene cannot be named for sure. V is cut by 3 bases and J by 0 bases, and the space between the germline ends is 10 bases. From the cysteine through the phenylalanine, the CDR3 covers 15 amino acids. The read is trimmed to its CDR3 DNA, 45 bases read in frame from base 1. The germline V gene sets CDR1 to SGHRS and CDR2 to YFSETQ.